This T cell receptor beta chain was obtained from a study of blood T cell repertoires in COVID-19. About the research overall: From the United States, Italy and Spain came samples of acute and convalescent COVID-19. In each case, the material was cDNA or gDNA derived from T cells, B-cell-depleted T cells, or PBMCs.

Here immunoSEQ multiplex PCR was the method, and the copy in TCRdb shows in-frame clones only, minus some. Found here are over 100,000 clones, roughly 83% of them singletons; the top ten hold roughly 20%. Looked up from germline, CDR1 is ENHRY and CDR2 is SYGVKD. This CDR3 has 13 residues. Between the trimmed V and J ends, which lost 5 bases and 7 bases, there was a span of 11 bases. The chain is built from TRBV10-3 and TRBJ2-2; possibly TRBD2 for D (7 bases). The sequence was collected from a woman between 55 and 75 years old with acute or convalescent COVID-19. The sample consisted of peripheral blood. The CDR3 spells CAISPGEGGELFF. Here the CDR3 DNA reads TGTGCCATCAGTCCAGGGGAGGGCGGGGAGCTGTTTTTT.